This passage covers 26 T cell receptor beta chains from one sample sequenced in a study of blood T cell repertoires in COVID-19. Method: immunoSEQ multiplex PCR; TCRdb's copy keeps in-frame clones and lacks some. The sample has about 170,000 clones, 80% to 90% seen once. Source material: peripheral blood. The receptors shown here come from a woman aged 50 to 60 with acute or convalescent COVID-19.

The chain recombines TRBV2 with TRBJ2-1, with 7 bases that match TRBD2. This CDR3 has 13 residues. J gave up 4 bases and V 7 bases, and 4 bases lay outside the gene matches. Per the germline V gene, CDR1 is SNHLY and CDR2 is FYNNEI. CDR3 sequence (DNA): TGTGCCAGCATGAGCGGGACTTACAATGAGCAGTTCTTC. Its translation: CASMSGTYNEQFF.

The genes are TRBV19 and TRBJ1-1; D not certain. This CDR3 is built from 15 residues. CDR1 and CDR2 from the germline V gene are LNHDA and SQIVND (reference sequence). V was cut by 5 bases and J by 4 bases, with 17 bases left in between. This CDR3 is CASSVPTGFGTEAFF. The DNA of the CDR3 is TGTGCCAGTAGTGTCCCAACGGGGTTTGGCACTGAAGCTTTCTTT. Full variable domain (missing parts from reference TRBV19 and TRBJ1-1): DGGITQSPKYLFRKEGQNVTLSCEQNLNHDAMYWYRQDPGQGLRLIYYSQIVNDFQKGDIAEGYSVSREKKESFPLTVTSAQKNPTAFYLCASSVPTGFGTEAFFGQGTRLTVV.

This clone was seen a few times. V is TRBV6-2 or TRBV6-3 and J is TRBJ2-2; D uncertain. There are 15 residues in the CDR3. The germline gives CDR1 MNHEY, CDR2 SVGEGT. Trimming shortened V by 6 bases and J by 2 bases, and 13 bases separated the two germline ends. The chain's CDR3 is CASSLLSSNTGELFF. The CDR3 DNA reads as TGTGCCAGCAGCCTTCTCTCGAGTAACACCGGGGAGCTGTTTTTT.

This clone has just a few counts. The same CDR3 also results from other DNA sequences found in this sample. The chain carries TRBV7-2 and TRBJ1-5; D perhaps matches TRBD1 (6 bases). CDR3 length: 14 amino acids. CDR1 is SGHTA, CDR2 FQGNSA, per germline. V was clipped by 2 bases and J by 5 bases, with 10 bases between them. CDR3 sequence reads: CASSLTSGDQPQHF. The CDR3 bases are TGTGCCAGCAGCTTAACATCAGGGGATCAGCCCCAGCATTTT. The whole variable domain, remainder taken from reference TRBV7-2 and TRBJ1-5, is GAGVSQSPSNKVTEKGKDVELRCDPISGHTALYWYRQSLGQGLEFLIYFQGNSAPDKSGLPSDRFSAERTGGSVSTLTIQRTQQEDSAVYLCASSLTSGDQPQHFGDGTRLSIL.

This rearrangement joins TRBV19 to TRBJ2-5; D perhaps matches TRBD1 (6 bases). The CDR3 is made up of 16 amino acids. Trimming took 4 bases from V and 1 from J, leaving 16 bases between them. Germline loops: CDR1 LNHDA, CDR2 SQIVND (reference sequence). The DNA of the CDR3 is TGTGCCAGTAGTACGACAGGCAAAAGGGGCCAAGAGACCCAGTACTTC. Its translation is CASSTTGKRGQETQYF.

The V gene is TRBV7-2, the J gene TRBJ2-7, with D tentatively TRBD2 (6 bases). This CDR3 has 13 amino acids. V shed 3 bases and J shed 4 bases, with 10 bases lying between them. Germline-derived CDR1 and CDR2 are SGHTA and FQGNSA. CDR3 loop: CASSFDGSYEQYF. DNA of the CDR3: TGTGCCAGCAGCTTCGACGGGAGTTACGAGCAGTACTTC.

This clone was recorded once. The chain has TRBV20-1 and TRBJ2-1; 7 bases agree with TRBD2. There are 13 residues in the CDR3. Germline-derived CDR1 and CDR2 are DFQATT and SNEGSKA (reference sequence). V was pared by 3 bases and J by 8 bases, with 7 bases of the junction left unmatched. The CDR3 loop reads CSASPGLFHEQFF. The DNA of the CDR3 is TGCAGTGCTAGTCCGGGACTATTCCATGAGCAGTTCTTC.

The chain combines TRBV3-1 (or the pseudogene TRBV3-2) with TRBJ1-4, with D uncertain. Trimming took 0 bases from V and 2 from J, leaving 7 bases between them. The CDR3 is 15 residues long. Germline lookup yields CDR1 LGHDT and CDR2 YNNKEL (reference sequence). Here the CDR3 DNA reads TGTGCCAGCAGCCAAGAGGGCGTGACTAATGAAAAACTGTTTTTT. It encodes CASSQEGVTNEKLFF.

The chain combines TRBV14 with TRBJ1-6; 7 bases line up with TRBD1. Looked up from germline, CDR1 is SGHDN and CDR2 is FVKESK. The CDR3 sequence is 16 residues long. The ends lost 3 bases at V and 4 bases at J; junction bases unmatched: 6. The CDR3 DNA sequence: TGTGCCAGCAGCCAGATGACAGGGCGGTATAATTCACCCCTCCACTTT. As protein: CASSQMTGRYNSPLHF. Complete variable domain (other parts from reference TRBV14 and TRBJ1-6): EAGVTQFPSHSVIEKGQTVTLRCDPISGHDNLYWYRRVMGKEIKFLLHFVKESKQDESGMPNNRFLAERTGGTYSTLKVQPAELEDSGVYFCASSQMTGRYNSPLHFGNGTRLTVT.

The chain employs TRBV5-5 and TRBJ1-5; D call uncertain. V was clipped by 0 bases and J by 7 bases, with 11 bases between them. Germline V gives CDR1 SGHKS, CDR2 YYEKEE (reference sequence). The CDR3 covers 14 residues. The DNA of the CDR3 is TGTGCCAGCAGCTTGGTCTCGGGTTACCAGCCCCAGCATTTT. Translated, it gives CASSLVSGYQPQHF.

The gene calls are TRBV30 and TRBJ1-5, with unresolved D. This CDR3 spans 14 amino acids. Germline CDR1 reads GTSNPN; CDR2 reads SVGIG (reference sequence). V shed 3 bases and J shed 2 bases, with 11 bases lying between them. CDR3 in amino acids: CAWSRGGGNQPQHF. For the CDR3, the DNA is TGTGCCTGGAGCCGGGGAGGCGGCAATCAGCCCCAGCATTTT.

The chain combines TRBV24-1 with TRBJ2-1; 8 nucleotides agree with TRBD1. V shed 8 bases, J shed 4 bases, and the junction held 12 bases outside the gene matches. The CDR3 loop spans 16 amino acids. Germline values: CDR1 KGHDR, CDR2 SFDVKD. CDR3 sequence reads: CATNDRGHTIYNEQFF. The CDR3 DNA is TGTGCCACCAATGACAGGGGCCACACGATTTACAATGAGCAGTTCTTC.

This sequence joins TRBV10-3 and TRBJ1-3; D gene ambiguous. The ends were cut back, 8 bases at V and 2 bases at J, with 4 bases in the middle. The CDR3 spans 11 residues. Germline values: CDR1 ENHRY, CDR2 SYGVKD. The CDR3 nucleotides are TGTGCCATCGGCCCTGGAAACACCATATATTTT. Protein sequence: CAIGPGNTIYF.

This chain connects TRBV24-1 to TRBJ2-2; no clear D. V lost 10 bases and J lost 5, with 16 bases in between. The CDR3 sequence is 14 residues long. Per the germline V gene, CDR1 is KGHDR and CDR2 is SFDVKD. CDR3 sequence (DNA): TGTGCCACACGCCGTTCACAGCCTACCGGGGAGCTGTTTTTT. Residues: CATRRSQPTGELFF.

The chain couples TRBV9 to TRBJ2-3, with D tentatively TRBD1 (6 bases). The germline gives CDR1 SGDLS, CDR2 YYNGEE. This CDR3 region has 15 residues. V was trimmed by 0 bases and J by 2 bases, leaving 10 bases between them. The CDR3 coding sequence is TGTGCCAGCAGCGTAGAGGGGGTACACACAGATACGCAGTATTTT. Residues: CASSVEGVHTDTQYF.

This chain connects TRBV18 to TRBJ1-1; D unresolved. In germline, CDR1 is KGHSH, CDR2 LQKENI. This CDR3 region has 15 residues. V was trimmed by 3 bases and J by 3 bases, leaving 14 bases between them. The CDR3 loop is CASSPGKTEYTEAFF. CDR3 bases: TGTGCCAGCTCACCCGGGAAGACCGAGTACACTGAAGCTTTCTTT.

J is TRBJ2-3 and V is TRBV5-4; D remains unclear. Trimming took 1 base from V and 3 from J, leaving 6 bases between them. The CDR3 has 13 amino acids. CDR1 and CDR2 (germline): SGHNT, YYREEE (reference sequence). DNA of the CDR3: TGTGCCAGCAGCTTGAAATCGACAGATACGCAGTATTTT. Protein: CASSLKSTDTQYF.

The genes are TRBV12-3 or TRBV12-4 and TRBJ1-1; D not certain. V dropped 2 bases and J dropped 4 bases, with 5 bases sitting between them. This CDR3 is 12 amino acids long. The CDR3 here is CASSLWATEAFF. The DNA for the CDR3 is TGTGCCAGCAGTTTATGGGCCACTGAAGCTTTCTTT.

The genes are TRBV5-1 and TRBJ1-1; possible D gene TRBD1, 6 bases. Looked up from germline, CDR1 is SGHRS and CDR2 is YFSETQ. The CDR3 is 13 residues long. V was clipped by 3 bases and J by 4 bases, with 10 bases between them. CDR3 sequence: CASSSGQFTEAFF. Written as DNA, the CDR3 is TGCGCCAGCAGCTCGGGACAATTCACTGAAGCTTTCTTT.

The V call is TRBV7-9, the J call TRBJ1-2, with no clear D. CDR1 and CDR2 from the germline V gene are SEHNR and FQNEAQ (reference sequence). The CDR3 contains 12 residues. Trimming left V 7 bases short and J 5 bases short, with 11 bases between. CDR3 sequence reads: CASTMSIYGYTF. The CDR3 nucleotides read TGTGCCAGCACCATGTCCATTTATGGCTACACCTTC.

This rearrangement joins TRBV9 to TRBJ1-4, with D unresolved. V was trimmed by 3 bases and J by 5 bases, leaving 14 bases between them. CDR1 SGDLS and CDR2 YYNGEE come from the germline V gene. This CDR3 is built from 15 residues. The CDR3 spells CASSGGIFVNEKLFF. The DNA for the CDR3 is TGTGCCAGCAGCGGAGGGATCTTCGTCAATGAAAAACTGTTTTTT.

This chain links TRBV5-6 with TRBJ1-5; weak D call: TRBD1 (6 bases). The ends were cut back, 4 bases at V and 1 base at J, with 9 bases in the middle. Germline loops: CDR1 SGHDT, CDR2 YYEEEE. The CDR3 is 14 amino acids. The CDR3 nucleotides read TGTGCCAGCAGCCTAGGGGGAAGCAATCAGCCCCAGCATTTT. Amino acid sequence: CASSLGGSNQPQHF.

The chain employs TRBV5-5 and TRBJ2-5; tentatively, D is TRBD1 (7 bases). Trimming stripped 1 base from V and 4 bases from J, with 11 bases between. The CDR3 is made up of 14 amino acids. CDR1 is SGHKS and CDR2 is YYEKEE in the germline V gene (reference sequence). The CDR3 reads CASSLFQGGETQYF. The CDR3 region has the DNA TGTGCCAGCAGCTTGTTCCAGGGGGGAGAGACCCAGTACTTC.

This clone was recorded only once. The chain carries TRBV6-4 and TRBJ2-2; a possible D gene is TRBD1 (6 bases). CDR1 is MRHNA and CDR2 is SNTAGT in the germline V gene. The CDR3 has 14 residues. The ends were cut back, 4 bases at V and 4 bases at J, with 10 bases in the middle. The CDR3 here is CASSVQGTTGELFF. CDR3 coding DNA: TGTGCCAGCAGTGTACAGGGAACCACCGGGGAGCTGTTTTTT.

The chain uses TRBV6-5 and TRBJ1-1, with 10 nucleotides matching TRBD1. Germline V lookup: CDR1 MNHEY, CDR2 SVGAGI. The V segment lost 0 bases and the J segment 4 bases; nucleotides outside the gene matches: 5. This CDR3 has 16 amino acids. CDR3 in DNA: TGTGCCAGCAGTTACTCAGGACAGGGGGATGGCACTGAAGCTTTCTTT. Protein product: CASSYSGQGDGTEAFF.

As regards this clone: One end of the junction does not line up with germline, which may come from a read error. This chain connects TRBV7-2 to TRBJ1-1; TRBD1 matches 8 bases. The germline V gene encodes CDR1 SGHTA and CDR2 FQGNSA. CDR3 length: 15 amino acids. The CDR3 region is CASSFQGAGNAEAFF. The CDR3 region has the DNA TGTGCCAGCAGCTTCCAGGGGGCTGGGAACGCTGAAGCTTTCTTT.